Below, 23 T cell receptor beta chains from the same sample are listed, as sequenced in a study of OX40 agonist ivuxolimab in advanced cancers. Libraries were prepared by immunoSEQ multiplex PCR; TCRdb keeps only in-frame clonotypes and omits some of them. The sample has around 56,000 clones, over 65% seen once. This sample comprised CD4+ or CD8+ T cells sorted from blood, obtained in a trial of the OX40 agonist ivuxolimab. The receptors derive from an adult with an advanced solid tumor such as melanoma, head and neck, liver or kidney cancer.

The chain recombines TRBV13 with TRBJ2-3; 11 nucleotides match TRBD2. Germline CDR1 PRHDT, CDR2 FYEKMQ (reference sequence). The CDR3 spans 19 residues. V lost 5 bases, J lost 2 bases, and 15 bases stayed unmatched. The CDR3 region is CASSGATSGIYSYTDTQYF. The CDR3 nucleotides are TGTGCCAGCAGCGGGGCGACTAGCGGGATTTATTCTTACACAGATACGCAGTATTTT.

This chain connects TRBV7-8 to TRBJ2-7, with D maybe TRBD2 (7 bases). Germline-derived CDR1 and CDR2 are SGHVS and FQNEAQ. The CDR3 runs 17 residues. Trimming removed 1 base at V and 4 bases at J, with 20 bases between. The DNA for the CDR3 is TGTGCCAGCAGCTTAGTATCATTTGCGGGGGCCGAGTACGAGCAGTACTTC. Translated, it gives CASSLVSFAGAEYEQYF.

The genes are TRBV27 and TRBJ1-2; D remains unclear. V was pared by 4 bases and J by 3 bases, with 15 bases between. The CDR3 length is 15 residues. Germline V CDR1 and CDR2: MNHEY, SMNVEV (reference sequence). The CDR3 nucleotides are TGTGCCAGCAGTTCTAACTCGAAAGCGGACTATGGCTACACCTTC. It yields the protein CASSSNSKADYGYTF.

This clone occurred once. This chain connects TRBV2 to TRBJ2-3; a possible D gene is TRBD2 (6 bases). The V gene lost 6 bases and the J gene lost 3 bases, with 13 bases spanning the gap. This CDR3 region has 14 residues. Germline V gene sequence: CDR1 SNHLY, CDR2 FYNNEI. The CDR3 coding sequence is TGTGCCAGCAGGGAGACTAGTGGGACAGATACGCAGTATTTT. Protein product: CASRETSGTDTQYF. The complete variable domain, with remaining parts taken from reference TRBV2 and TRBJ2-3, reads EPEVTQTPSHQVTQMGQEVILRCVPISNHLYFYWYRQILGQKVEFLVSFYNNEISEKSEIFDDQFSVERPDGSNFTLKIRSTKLEDSAMYFCASRETSGTDTQYFGPGTRLTVL.

The chain carries TRBV10-3 and TRBJ2-7, with 9 bases matching TRBD1. Germline CDR1 reads ENHRY; CDR2 reads SYGVKD. CDR3 length: 14 residues. V shed 4 bases, J shed 6 bases, and the junction held 7 bases outside the gene matches. The CDR3 region is CAISAGQGISEQYF. The CDR3, as DNA: TGTGCCATCAGTGCTGGACAGGGGATCTCCGAGCAGTACTTC.

V usage is TRBV7-9 and J usage is TRBJ1-1; 7 nucleotides align to TRBD1. The CDR3 spans 18 residues. V lost 1 base to trimming and J lost 0 bases; unmatched junction nucleotides: 11. From germline, CDR1 is SEHNR and CDR2 FQNEAQ (reference sequence). CDR3 coding DNA: TGTGCCAGCAGCTTAGGTGCGGGGGGACAGCTCATGAACACTGAAGCTTTCTTT. It translates to CASSLGAGGQLMNTEAFF.

CDR3 sequence: CASSQGPNTEAFF. The CDR3 DNA sequence: TGTGCCAGCAGCCAAGGTCCAAACACTGAAGCTTTCTTT. This sequence joins TRBV7-9 and TRBJ1-1; D not resolved. The CDR3 extends over 13 amino acids. The V gene lost 5 bases and the J gene lost 2 bases, with 9 bases spanning the gap. CDR1 SEHNR and CDR2 FQNEAQ come from the germline V gene (reference sequence).

The chain's CDR3 is CASTRLDRGTDTQYF. The DNA for the CDR3 is TGTGCCAGCACCCGTTTAGACAGGGGGACAGATACGCAGTATTTT. The chain uses TRBV7-9 and TRBJ2-3, with 9 nucleotides matching TRBD1. Germline V lookup: CDR1 SEHNR, CDR2 FQNEAQ (reference sequence). Trimming removed 7 bases from V and 3 bases from J; junction bases left unmatched: 8. CDR3 length: 15 residues.

DNA of the CDR3: TGTGCCAGCTCACCTACGACACCTCCTAACTATGGCTACACCTTC. It is translated as CASSPTTPPNYGYTF. This sequence joins TRBV18 and TRBJ1-2, with D hard to call. The V gene's germline CDR1 is KGHSH and CDR2 LQKENI. Trimming cost V 3 bases and J 0 bases, with 11 bases left between them. The CDR3 has 15 amino acids.

The chain is built from TRBV27 and TRBJ1-5; maybe TRBD1 (5 bases). The CDR3 consists of 16 residues. Trimming removed 0 bases from V and 2 bases from J, with 11 bases in between. Looked up from germline, CDR1 is MNHEY and CDR2 is SMNVEV (reference sequence). The CDR3 spells CASSLSSRAGNQPQHF. Written as DNA, the CDR3 is TGTGCCAGCAGTTTATCCTCCAGGGCGGGCAATCAGCCCCAGCATTTT.

The chain carries TRBV4-1 and TRBJ2-5; D is uncertain. Trimming took off 1 base at V and 4 bases at J, with 16 bases between the two ends. The CDR3 runs to 16 residues. CDR1 is MGHRA, CDR2 YSYEKL, per germline. CDR3: CASSQGFTGLRETQYF. The CDR3 DNA sequence: TGCGCCAGCAGCCAAGGTTTTACGGGTTTGAGAGAGACCCAGTACTTC.

The rearrangement links TRBV6-5 to TRBJ2-7; D uncertain. This CDR3 has 11 residues. Trimming removed 7 bases from V and 7 bases from J, with 11 bases in between. Germline values: CDR1 MNHEY, CDR2 SVGAGI. The CDR3 sequence is CASTLGSEQYF. The CDR3 DNA reads as TGTGCCAGCACCCTGGGATCTGAGCAGTACTTC.

This rearrangement joins TRBV5-1 to TRBJ2-1, with TRBD2 as a possible D gene (6 bases). Trimming removed 0 bases at V and 0 bases at J, with 13 bases between. Looked up from germline, CDR1 is SGHRS and CDR2 is YFSETQ. The CDR3 runs 17 residues. DNA for the CDR3: TGCGCCAGCAGCTTGGTTCTGGGAGGAGACTCCTACAATGAGCAGTTCTTC. Its protein product is CASSLVLGGDSYNEQFF. Complete variable domain (other parts from reference TRBV5-1 and TRBJ2-1): KAGVTQTPRYLIKTRGQQVTLSCSPISGHRSVSWYQQTPGQGLQFLFEYFSETQRNKGNFPGRFSGRQFSNSRSEMNVSTLELGDSALYLCASSLVLGGDSYNEQFFGPGTRLTVL.

The gene calls are TRBV19 and TRBJ2-2; D is ambiguous. The V gene lost 3 bases and the J gene lost 1 base, with 3 bases spanning the gap. Germline-derived CDR1 and CDR2 are LNHDA and SQIVND (reference sequence). CDR3 size: 13 residues. CDR3 in amino acids: CASSIWNTGELFF. The CDR3 nucleotides read TGTGCCAGTAGTATCTGGAACACCGGGGAGCTGTTTTTT.

The table lists this clone with a count of one. The DNA for the CDR3 is TGTGCCAGTCGGGGATCGGGGAACTCCTACGAGCAGTACTTC. It yields the protein CASRGSGNSYEQYF. The V gene is TRBV7-2, the J gene TRBJ2-7; D possibly corresponds to TRBD2 (5 bases). This CDR3 has 14 residues. The V end was cut by 9 bases, the J end by 0 bases, with 15 bases between. Germline assignment: CDR1 SGHTA and CDR2 FQGNSA. Complete variable domain (other parts from reference TRBV7-2 and TRBJ2-7): GAGVSQSPSNKVTEKGKDVELRCDPISGHTALYWYRQSLGQGLEFLIYFQGNSAPDKSGLPSDRFSAERTGGSVSTLTIQRTQQEDSAVYLCASRGSGNSYEQYFGPGTRLTVT.

This clone occurred a few times. The J gene is TRBJ1-2, the V gene TRBV10-3; a weak D match, TRBD1 (5 bases). Germline loops: CDR1 ENHRY, CDR2 SYGVKD. V was clipped by 5 bases and J by 0 bases, with 13 bases between them. The CDR3 has 15 amino acids. The CDR3, as DNA: TGTGCCATCAGTCAACGGGGCGAAACTAACTATGGCTACACCTTC. Translation: CAISQRGETNYGYTF.

The chain employs TRBV18 and TRBJ1-1, with D unresolved. Germline V gives CDR1 KGHSH, CDR2 LQKENI. V was trimmed by 1 base and J by 7 bases, leaving 7 bases between them. The CDR3 has 12 residues. CDR3: CASSPQEGEAFF. In nucleotides, the CDR3 is TGTGCCAGCTCACCACAGGAGGGTGAAGCTTTCTTT. Supplemented by reference TRBV18 and TRBJ1-1, the full variable domain reads NAGVMQNPRHLVRRRGQEARLRCSPMKGHSHVYWYRQLPEEGLKFMVYLQKENIIDESGMPKERFSAEFPKEGPSILRIQQVVRGDSAAYFCASSPQEGEAFFGQGTRLTVV.

This clone was seen a handful of times. The chain links TRBV7-9 to TRBJ2-5, with a weak D call TRBD1 (6 bases). The CDR3 runs to 13 residues. Germline lookup yields CDR1 SEHNR and CDR2 FQNEAQ (reference sequence). The V end was cut by 6 bases, the J end by 2 bases, with 10 bases between. The CDR3 DNA sequence: TGTGCCAGCAGGCCGGGACAACAAGAGACCCAGTACTTC. It yields the protein CASRPGQQETQYF. The variable domain in full, completed from reference TRBV7-9 and TRBJ2-5, reads DTGVSQNPRHKITKRGQNVTFRCDPISEHNRLYWYRQTLGQGPEFLTYFQNEAQLEKSRLLSDRFSAERPKGSFSTLEIQRTEQGDSAMYLCASRPGQQETQYFGPGTRLLVL.

This chain joins TRBV14 and TRBJ2-2, with 9 positions matching TRBD2. The CDR3 sequence is 15 residues long. Losses at the gene ends were 9 bases for V and 1 base for J; bases not matched to a gene: 6. CDR1 SGHDN and CDR2 FVKESK come from the germline V gene. CDR3 protein: CASSGTSKNTGELFF. CDR3 in DNA: TGTGCCAGTTCAGGGACTAGCAAGAACACCGGGGAGCTGTTTTTT.

The gene calls are TRBV5-8 and TRBJ2-5, with 10 positions matching TRBD1. This CDR3 has 16 amino acids. CDR1 is SGHTS and CDR2 is YDEGEE in the germline V gene. With 0 bases clipped from V and 6 bases from J, the junction kept 8 bases outside the gene matches. The CDR3 region has the DNA TGTGCCAGCAGCTTGGAGACAGGGGGCGTAGGGAAGACCCAGTACTTC. Encoded protein: CASSLETGGVGKTQYF.

This sequence joins TRBV7-6 and TRBJ1-5, with D tentatively TRBD1 (6 bases). Trimming left V 5 bases short and J 5 bases short, with 13 bases between. There are 14 residues in the CDR3. In germline, CDR1 is SGHVS, CDR2 FNYEAQ. In DNA form, the CDR3 reads TGTGCCAGCAGCCCCGCGACAGGCGATCAGCCCCAGCATTTT. Protein sequence: CASSPATGDQPQHF.

By its share, this clone is medium-sized. The gene calls are TRBV7-2 and TRBJ1-5; 9 bases agree with TRBD1. The CDR3 has 15 amino acids. The J segment lost 12 bases and the V segment lost 5 bases, leaving 14 bases of the junction unmatched. Germline V gene lookup returns CDR1 SGHTA and CDR2 FQGNSA. CDR3 bases: TGTGCCAGCAGCCCCGGGACAGGGCCCACAATGGGCCAGCATTTT. Protein: CASSPGTGPTMGQHF.

This chain uses TRBV5-5 with TRBJ1-1; 7 bases agree with TRBD1. The CDR3 contains 15 residues. In germline, CDR1 is SGHKS, CDR2 YYEKEE (reference sequence). Unmatched junction bases numbered 13, after V lost 4 bases and J lost 7 bases. CDR3 DNA sequence: TGTGCCAGCAGCAGAAAGGGGGCGAATCAAGGTGAAGCTTTCTTT. Its protein product is CASSRKGANQGEAFF.